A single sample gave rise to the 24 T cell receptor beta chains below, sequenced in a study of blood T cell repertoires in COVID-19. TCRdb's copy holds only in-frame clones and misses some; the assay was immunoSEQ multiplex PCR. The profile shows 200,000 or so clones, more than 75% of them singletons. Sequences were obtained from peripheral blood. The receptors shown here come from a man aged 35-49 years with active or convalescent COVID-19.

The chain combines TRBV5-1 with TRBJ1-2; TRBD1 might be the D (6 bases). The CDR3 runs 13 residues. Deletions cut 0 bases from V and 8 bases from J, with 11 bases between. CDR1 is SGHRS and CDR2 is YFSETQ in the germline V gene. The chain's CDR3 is CASSLGQARGYTF. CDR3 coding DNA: TGCGCCAGCAGCTTGGGACAGGCCCGGGGCTACACCTTC.

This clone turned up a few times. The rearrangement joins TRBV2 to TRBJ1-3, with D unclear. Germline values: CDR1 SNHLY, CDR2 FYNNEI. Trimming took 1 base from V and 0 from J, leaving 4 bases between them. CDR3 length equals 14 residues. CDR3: CASSEVASGNTIYF. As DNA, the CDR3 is TGTGCCAGCAGTGAAGTAGCCTCTGGAAACACCATATATTTT.

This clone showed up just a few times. CDR3 nucleotide sequence: TGTGCCAGCAGCCTTAGGACGGGAAACACTGAAGCTTTCTTT. This sequence encodes CASSLRTGNTEAFF. This chain joins TRBV9 and TRBJ1-1; D is unclear. The germline gives CDR1 SGDLS, CDR2 YYNGEE. CDR3 length equals 14 residues. Trimming cost V 4 bases and J 2 bases, with 12 bases left between them.

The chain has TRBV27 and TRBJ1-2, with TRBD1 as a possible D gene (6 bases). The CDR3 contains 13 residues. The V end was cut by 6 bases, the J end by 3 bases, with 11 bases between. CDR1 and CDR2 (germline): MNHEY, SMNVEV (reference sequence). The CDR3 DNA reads TGTGCCAGCAGCTTAGCAGGGGACTATGGCTACACCTTC. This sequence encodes CASSLAGDYGYTF.

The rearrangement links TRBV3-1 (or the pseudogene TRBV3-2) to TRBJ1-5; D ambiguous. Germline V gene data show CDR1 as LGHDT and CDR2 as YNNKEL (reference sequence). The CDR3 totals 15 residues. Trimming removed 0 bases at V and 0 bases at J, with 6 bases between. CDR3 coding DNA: TGTGCCAGCAGCCAAGATCGTTATAGCAATCAGCCCCAGCATTTT. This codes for CASSQDRYSNQPQHF.

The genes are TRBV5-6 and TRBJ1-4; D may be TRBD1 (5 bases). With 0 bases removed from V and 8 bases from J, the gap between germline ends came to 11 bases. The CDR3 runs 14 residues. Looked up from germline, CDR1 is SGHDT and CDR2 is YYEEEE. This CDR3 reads CASSLGQLNEKLFF. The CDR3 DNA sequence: TGTGCCAGCAGCTTGGGACAGCTAAACGAAAAACTGTTTTTT. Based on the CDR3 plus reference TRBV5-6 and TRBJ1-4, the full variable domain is DAGVTQSPTHLIKTRGQQVTLRCSPKSGHDTVSWYQQALGQGPQFIFQYYEEEERQRGNFPDRFSGHQFPNYSSELNVNALLLGDSALYLCASSLGQLNEKLFFGSGTQLSVL.

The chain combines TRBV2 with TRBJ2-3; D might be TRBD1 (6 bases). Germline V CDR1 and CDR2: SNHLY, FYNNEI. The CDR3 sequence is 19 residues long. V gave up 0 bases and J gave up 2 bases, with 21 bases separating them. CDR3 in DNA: TGTGCCAGCAGTGAAGCTTCATCAGGGGCTCCGGAGAACACAGATACGCAGTATTTT. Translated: CASSEASSGAPENTDTQYF.

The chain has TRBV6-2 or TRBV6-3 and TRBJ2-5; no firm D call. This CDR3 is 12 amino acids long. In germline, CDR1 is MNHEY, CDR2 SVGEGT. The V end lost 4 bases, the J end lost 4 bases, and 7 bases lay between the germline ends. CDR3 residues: CASSWALETQYF. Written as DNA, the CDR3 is TGTGCCAGCAGTTGGGCACTAGAGACCCAGTACTTC.

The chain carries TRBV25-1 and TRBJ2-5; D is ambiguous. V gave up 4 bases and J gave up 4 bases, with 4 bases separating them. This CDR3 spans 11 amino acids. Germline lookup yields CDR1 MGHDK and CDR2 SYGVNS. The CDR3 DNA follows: TGTGCCAGCAGTGCCGGAGAGACCCAGTACTTC. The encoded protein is CASSAGETQYF.

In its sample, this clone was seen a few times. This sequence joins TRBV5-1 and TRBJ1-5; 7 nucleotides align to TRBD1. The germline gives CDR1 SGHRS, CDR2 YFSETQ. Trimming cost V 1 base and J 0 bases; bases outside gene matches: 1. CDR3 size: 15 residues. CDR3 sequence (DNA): TGCGCCAGCAGCTTGACAGGGGATAGCAATCAGCCCCAGCATTTT. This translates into CASSLTGDSNQPQHF.

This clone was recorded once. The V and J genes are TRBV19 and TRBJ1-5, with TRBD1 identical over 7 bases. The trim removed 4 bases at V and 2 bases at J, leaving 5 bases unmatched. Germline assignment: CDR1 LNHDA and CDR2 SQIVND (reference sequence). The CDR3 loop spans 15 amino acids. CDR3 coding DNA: TGTGCCAGTAGTACCCACACAGGGGGCAATCAGCCCCAGCATTTT. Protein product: CASSTHTGGNQPQHF.

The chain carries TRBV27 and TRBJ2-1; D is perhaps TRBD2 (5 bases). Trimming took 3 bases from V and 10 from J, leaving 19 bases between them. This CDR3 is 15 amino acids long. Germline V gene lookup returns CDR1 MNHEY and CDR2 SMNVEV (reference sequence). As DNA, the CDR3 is TGTGCCAGCAGTTTTGGAGCGCGACTAACCAGCGAGCAGTTCTTC. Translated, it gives CASSFGARLTSEQFF.

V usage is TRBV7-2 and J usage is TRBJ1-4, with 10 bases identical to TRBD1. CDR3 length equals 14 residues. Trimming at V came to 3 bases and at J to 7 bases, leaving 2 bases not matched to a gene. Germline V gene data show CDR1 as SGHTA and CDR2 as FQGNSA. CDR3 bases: TGTGCCAGCAGCTTGACAGGGGGCGGTGAAAAACTGTTTTTT. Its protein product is CASSLTGGGEKLFF.

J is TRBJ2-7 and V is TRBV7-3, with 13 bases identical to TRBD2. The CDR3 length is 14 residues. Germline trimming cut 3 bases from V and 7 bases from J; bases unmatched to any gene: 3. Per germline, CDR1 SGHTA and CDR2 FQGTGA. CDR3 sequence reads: CASSFTSGGAEQYF. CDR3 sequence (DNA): TGTGCCAGCAGCTTCACTAGCGGGGGGGCAGAGCAGTACTTC.

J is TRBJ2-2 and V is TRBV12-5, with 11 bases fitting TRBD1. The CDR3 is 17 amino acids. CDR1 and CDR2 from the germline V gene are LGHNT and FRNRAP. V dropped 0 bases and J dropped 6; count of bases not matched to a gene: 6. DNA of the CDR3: TGTGCTAGTGGTTTGGTACTGGGGACAGGGGGAGCCGGGGAGCTGTTTTTT. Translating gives CASGLVLGTGGAGELFF.

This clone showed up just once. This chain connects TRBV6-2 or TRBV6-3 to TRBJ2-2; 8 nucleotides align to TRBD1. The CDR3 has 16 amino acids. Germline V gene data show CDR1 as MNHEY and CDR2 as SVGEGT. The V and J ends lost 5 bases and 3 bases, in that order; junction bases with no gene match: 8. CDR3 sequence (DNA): TGTGCCAGCAGTAACAGGGGGTATCCGGACACCGGGGAGCTGTTTTTT. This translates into CASSNRGYPDTGELFF.

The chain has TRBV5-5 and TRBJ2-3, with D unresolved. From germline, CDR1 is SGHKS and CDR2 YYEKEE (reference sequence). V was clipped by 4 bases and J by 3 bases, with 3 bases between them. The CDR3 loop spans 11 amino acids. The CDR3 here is CASSVTDTQYF. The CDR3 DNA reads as TGTGCCAGCAGCGTAACAGATACGCAGTATTTT.

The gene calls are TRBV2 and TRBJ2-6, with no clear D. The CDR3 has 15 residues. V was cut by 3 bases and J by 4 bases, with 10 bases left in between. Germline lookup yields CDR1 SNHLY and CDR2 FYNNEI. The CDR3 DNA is TGTGCCAGCAGTGACCCCAGGCCCGGGGCCAACGTCCTGACTTTC. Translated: CASSDPRPGANVLTF.

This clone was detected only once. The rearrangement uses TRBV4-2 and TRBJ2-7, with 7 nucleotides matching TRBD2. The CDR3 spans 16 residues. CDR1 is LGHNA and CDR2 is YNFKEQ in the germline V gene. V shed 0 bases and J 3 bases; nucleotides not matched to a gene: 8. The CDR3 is CASSQESTSYNYEQYF. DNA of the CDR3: TGTGCCAGCAGCCAAGAGTCGACTAGCTATAACTACGAGCAGTACTTC.

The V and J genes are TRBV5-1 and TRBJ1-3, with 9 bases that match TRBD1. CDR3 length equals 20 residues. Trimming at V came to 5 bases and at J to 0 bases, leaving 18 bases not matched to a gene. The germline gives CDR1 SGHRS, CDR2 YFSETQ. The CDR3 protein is CASSQTGQGLLTGSGNTIYF. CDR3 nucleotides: TGCGCCAGCAGTCAGACGGGACAGGGCCTACTTACAGGCTCTGGAAACACCATATATTTT.

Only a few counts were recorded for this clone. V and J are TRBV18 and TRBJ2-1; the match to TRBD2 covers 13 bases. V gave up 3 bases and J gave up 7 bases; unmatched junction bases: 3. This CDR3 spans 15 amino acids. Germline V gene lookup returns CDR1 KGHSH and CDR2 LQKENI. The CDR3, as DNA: TGTGCCAGCTCACCCGGGACTAGCGGGGATAATGAGCAGTTCTTC. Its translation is CASSPGTSGDNEQFF.

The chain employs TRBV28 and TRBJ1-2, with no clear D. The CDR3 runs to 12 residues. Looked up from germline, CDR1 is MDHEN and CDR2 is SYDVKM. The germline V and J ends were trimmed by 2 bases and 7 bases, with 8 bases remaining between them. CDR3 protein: CASSLATGGYTF. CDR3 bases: TGTGCCAGCAGTTTAGCCACCGGTGGCTACACCTTC.

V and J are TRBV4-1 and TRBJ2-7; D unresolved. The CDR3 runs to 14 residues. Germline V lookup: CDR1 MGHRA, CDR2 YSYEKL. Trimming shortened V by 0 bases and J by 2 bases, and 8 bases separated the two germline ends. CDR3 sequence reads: CASSQDPSTYEQYF. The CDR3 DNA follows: TGCGCCAGCAGCCAAGATCCCAGTACCTACGAGCAGTACTTC.

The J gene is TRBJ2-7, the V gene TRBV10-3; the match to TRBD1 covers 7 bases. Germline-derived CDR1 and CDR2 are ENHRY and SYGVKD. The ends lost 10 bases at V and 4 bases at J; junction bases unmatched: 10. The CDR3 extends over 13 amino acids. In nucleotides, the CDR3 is TGTGCCAGCCAACCGGGACAGTTATACGAGCAGTACTTC. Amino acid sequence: CASQPGQLYEQYF.